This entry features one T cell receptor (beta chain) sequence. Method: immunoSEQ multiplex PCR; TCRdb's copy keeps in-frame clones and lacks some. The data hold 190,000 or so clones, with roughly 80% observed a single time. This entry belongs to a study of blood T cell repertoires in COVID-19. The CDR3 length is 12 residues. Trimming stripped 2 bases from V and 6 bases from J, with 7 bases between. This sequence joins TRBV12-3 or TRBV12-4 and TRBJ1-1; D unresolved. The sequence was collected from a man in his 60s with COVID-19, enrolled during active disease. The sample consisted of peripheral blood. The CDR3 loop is CASSLSRAEAFF. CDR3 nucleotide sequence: TGTGCCAGCAGTTTATCGAGGGCTGAAGCTTTCTTT.